What follows describes a single T cell receptor beta chain. The antigen is not known. A read error may produce the germline difference seen at one junction end. The CDR3 is 14 amino acids. Germline V lookup: CDR1 SGHDT, CDR2 YYEEEE. This specimen comes from a study of T cells in Graves' hyperthyroidism and ophthalmopathy. Amplified TCR beta CDR3 regions came from RNA transcripts. Initially, a first-round RT-PCR of the TCR CDR3 employed the HTBI primer set. TCRdb reanalysed the multiplex PCR reads using MiXCR and keeps one entry per CDR3 protein. The sample holds about 700,000 distinct CDR3 sequences; about 15% are singletons and the top ten take approximately 10%. Study-wide points: Blood also carried most thyroid clonotypes expanded above 0.001. Ophthalmopathy could be told apart from stable hyperthyroidism with a 13 V-J model.

The source of this sequence is a woman aged 18-29 years with Graves' hyperthyroidism. The chain combines TRBV5-6 with TRBJ1-6; 11 bases fit TRBD1. The sequenced material came from blood. The CDR3 DNA reads TGTGCCAGCAACTTGGACAGGGGGCGCGAGCCCCTCCACTTT. This sequence encodes CASNLDRGREPLHF.